This passage covers 28 T cell receptor beta chains from one sample sequenced in a study of T cells after yellow fever vaccination. TCRdb re-derived calls from the 5' RACE reads in MiXCR, one entry per CDR3 protein. The sample contains about 330,000 distinct CDR3 sequences, roughly 4.3% of which appear only once. This sample comprised PBMCs, obtained 5 days after the yellow fever booster vaccination. The source of these receptors is a man aged 18 to 29 who received the YFV17D yellow fever vaccine.

The table lists this clonotype with a few counts. The chain joins TRBV12-3 or TRBV12-4 to TRBJ2-1; the match to TRBD1 covers 7 bases. Trimming removed 6 bases from V and 4 bases from J; junction bases left unmatched: 6. The CDR3 runs to 14 residues. This CDR3 reads CASSKGTEYNEQFF. CDR3 coding DNA: TGTGCCAGCAGCAAGGGGACAGAGTACAATGAGCAGTTCTTC.

This clonotype was detected ten times or more. The rearrangement uses TRBV5-1 and TRBJ1-1, with a weak D call TRBD1 (6 bases). The CDR3 sequence is 13 residues long. Germline V gene data show CDR1 as SGHRS and CDR2 as YFSETQ. Trimming pared 5 bases from V and 0 bases from J, leaving 8 bases between. The CDR3 DNA is TGCGCCAGCAGAGGACAGATGAACACTGAAGCTTTCTTT. Translating gives CASRGQMNTEAFF. The whole variable domain, remainder taken from reference TRBV5-1 and TRBJ1-1, is KAGVTQTPRYLIKTRGQQVTLSCSPISGHRSVSWYQQTPGQGLQFLFEYFSETQRNKGNFPGRFSGRQFSNSRSEMNVSTLELGDSALYLCASRGQMNTEAFFGQGTRLTVV.

In this sample, this clonotype turned up a few times. V usage is TRBV12-3 or TRBV12-4 and J usage is TRBJ2-1; 10 bases match TRBD1. V was pared by 4 bases and J by 7 bases, with 10 bases of the junction left unmatched. CDR3 length equals 16 residues. The CDR3: CASSSTGTGDGNEQFF. DNA of the CDR3: TGTGCCAGCAGTTCAACCGGGACAGGGGATGGGAATGAGCAGTTCTTC.

This clonotype showed up many times. CDR3 nucleotides: TGTGCCAGCAGCTCGAGGAGCATTGGAGAAAAACTGTTTTTT. Amino acid sequence: CASSSRSIGEKLFF. V is TRBV7-8 and J is TRBJ1-4, with D unclear. The CDR3 is 14 amino acids. Trimming left V 4 bases short and J 8 bases short, with 14 bases between. Germline lookup yields CDR1 SGHVS and CDR2 FQNEAQ.

The chain couples TRBV20-1 to TRBJ2-1; D not resolved. With 3 bases removed from V and 4 bases from J, the gap between germline ends came to 10 bases. Germline lookup yields CDR1 DFQATT and CDR2 SNEGSKA (reference sequence). This CDR3 spans 13 amino acids. Here the CDR3 DNA reads TGCAGTGCTAGCAACCCAGTTTACAATGAGCAGTTCTTC. This gives the protein CSASNPVYNEQFF.

This clonotype was seen many times. The V and J genes are TRBV7-8 and TRBJ2-5; the match to TRBD1 covers 12 bases. V lost 6 bases and J lost 5; bases outside the gene matches: 1. Germline values: CDR1 SGHVS, CDR2 FQNEAQ. The CDR3 has 13 residues. CDR3 DNA: TGTGCCAGCAGTGGGACAGGGGGCGAGACCCAGTACTTC. This gives the protein CASSGTGGETQYF.

V is TRBV10-3 and J is TRBJ1-1; TRBD1 is a possible D gene (6 bases). The CDR3 has 13 residues. V shed 6 bases and J shed 1 base, with 9 bases lying between them. Germline loops: CDR1 ENHRY, CDR2 SYGVKD. This chain's CDR3 is CAISPTGNTEAFF. The CDR3, as DNA: TGTGCCATCAGCCCGACAGGGAACACTGAAGCTTTCTTT.

This clonotype was seen a handful of times. The chain has TRBV6-5 and TRBJ1-2, with D tentatively TRBD1 (6 bases). The CDR3 has 16 amino acids. Germline V gene sequence: CDR1 MNHEY, CDR2 SVGAGI. V was cut by 2 bases and J by 2 bases, with 15 bases left in between. The CDR3 here is CASSYPRTAGNYGYTF. As DNA, the CDR3 is TGTGCCAGCAGTTACCCAAGGACAGCCGGCAACTATGGCTACACCTTC.

J is TRBJ1-5 and V is TRBV9; D not resolved. Germline lookup yields CDR1 SGDLS and CDR2 YYNGEE. Trimming stripped 1 base from V and 0 bases from J, with 8 bases between. The CDR3 covers 15 residues. Here the CDR3 reads CASSVTGNSNQPQHF. As DNA, the CDR3 is TGTGCCAGCAGCGTAACCGGGAATAGCAATCAGCCCCAGCATTTT.

The V gene is TRBV12-3 or TRBV12-4, the J gene TRBJ2-3; the D gene is possibly TRBD1 (6 bases). Trimming cost V 5 bases and J 4 bases, with 25 bases left between them. CDR3 length: 18 residues. CDR3 DNA sequence: TGTGCCAGCAGTACGGACCAACACAGGGTATCCGGCCCAGATACGCAGTATTTT. Its translation: CASSTDQHRVSGPDTQYF.

This clonotype was detected a few times. For the CDR3, the DNA is TGTGCCAGCAGATCTTACGGGGGGGCCCGTCAAGAGACCCAGTACTTC. Its translation: CASRSYGGARQETQYF. The rearrangement links TRBV28 to TRBJ2-5; 8 bases fit TRBD2. V lost 6 bases and J lost 2; bases outside the gene matches: 11. CDR1 and CDR2 from the germline V gene are MDHEN and SYDVKM. The CDR3 has 16 amino acids.

This rearrangement joins TRBV7-9 to TRBJ2-3; no definite D call. Germline loops: CDR1 SEHNR, CDR2 FQNEAQ (reference sequence). This CDR3 has 15 amino acids. V was trimmed by 3 bases and J by 2 bases, leaving 12 bases between them. The CDR3 protein is CASSLDLGFTDTQYF. DNA of the CDR3: TGTGCCAGCAGCTTGGACCTAGGCTTCACAGATACGCAGTATTTT. The full variable domain, with the rest looked up from reference TRBV7-9 and TRBJ2-3, is DTGVSQNPRHKITKRGQNVTFRCDPISEHNRLYWYRQTLGQGPEFLTYFQNEAQLEKSRLLSDRFSAERPKGSFSTLEIQRTEQGDSAMYLCASSLDLGFTDTQYFGPGTRLTVL.

Many counts were recorded for this clonotype. V and J are TRBV5-1 and TRBJ1-5, with 9 bases lining up with TRBD1. This CDR3 is built from 14 residues. Germline lookup yields CDR1 SGHRS and CDR2 YFSETQ. J was trimmed by 7 bases and V by 4 bases; bases with no gene match: 6. The CDR3 nucleotides read TGCGCCAGCAGCGAGACAGGGGGTGCGCAGCCCCAGCATTTT. This codes for CASSETGGAQPQHF.

In its sample, this clonotype was seen many times. V is TRBV10-3 and J is TRBJ2-1; 9 positions agree with TRBD2. V shed 8 bases, J shed 6 bases, and the junction held 17 bases outside the gene matches. The CDR3 covers 17 residues. From germline, CDR1 is ENHRY and CDR2 SYGVKD. The CDR3 DNA reads as TGTGCCATCTCCCCCCAGGGGCGGGGGGGCCCGAGCAATGAGCAGTTCTTC. Encoded protein: CAISPQGRGGPSNEQFF.

This clonotype showed up many times. This chain uses TRBV9 with TRBJ1-1; D is ambiguous. Germline V CDR1 and CDR2: SGDLS, YYNGEE. V was pared by 3 bases and J by 4 bases, with 13 bases between. This CDR3 is 14 amino acids long. The CDR3 sequence is CASSETFGGTEAFF. The CDR3 DNA reads TGTGCCAGCAGCGAGACCTTTGGTGGCACTGAAGCTTTCTTT.

This clonotype was found many times. The V and J genes are TRBV6-2 or TRBV6-3 and TRBJ2-7; D is ambiguous. Germline-derived CDR1 and CDR2 are MNHEY and SVGEGT. The CDR3 runs 12 residues. The germline V and J ends were trimmed by 5 bases and 0 bases, with 5 bases remaining between them. CDR3 region: CASSQDSYEQYV. CDR3 sequence (DNA): TGTGCCAGCAGTCAAGACTCCTACGAGCAGTACGTC.

The rearrangement uses TRBV7-3 and TRBJ2-1; perhaps TRBD1 as D (6 bases). The CDR3 totals 15 residues. Germline V lookup: CDR1 SGHTA, CDR2 FQGTGA. Trimming stripped 1 base from V and 5 bases from J, with 12 bases between. The CDR3 reads CASSLNPGHHNEQFF. The CDR3, as DNA: TGTGCCAGCAGCTTAAACCCGGGACACCACAATGAGCAGTTCTTC. The variable domain in full, with the rest retrieved from reference TRBV7-3 and TRBJ2-1, is GAGVSQTPSNKVTEKGKYVELRCDPISGHTALYWYRQSLGQGPEFLIYFQGTGAADDSGLPNDRFFAVRPEGSVSTLKIQRTERGDSAVYLCASSLNPGHHNEQFFGPGTRLTVL.

This clonotype was observed a handful of times. V usage is TRBV12-3 or TRBV12-4 and J usage is TRBJ1-6, with D perhaps TRBD1 (5 bases). The CDR3 contains 15 residues. V was cut by 6 bases and J by 4 bases, with 13 bases left in between. The CDR3: CASSHRDPYNSPLHF. Here the CDR3 DNA reads TGTGCCAGCAGCCACCGGGACCCTTATAATTCACCCCTCCACTTT.

The V call is TRBV4-3, the J call TRBJ2-1, with TRBD2 identical over 10 bases. The CDR3 consists of 16 residues. Germline V gene sequence: CDR1 LGHNA, CDR2 YSLEER. Trimming took 4 bases from V and 5 from J; bases not matched to a gene: 8. CDR3 DNA sequence: TGCGCCAGCAGCCGGAATAGCGGGGGGCCTGACAATGAGCAGTTCTTC. Its translation is CASSRNSGGPDNEQFF.

There are a few counts of this clonotype. V gene TRBV28 combines with J gene TRBJ1-2; tentatively, D is TRBD1 (6 bases). V lost 8 bases and J 4 bases, leaving 14 bases between the germline ends. The germline V gene has CDR1 MDHEN and CDR2 SYDVKM. The CDR3 runs to 13 residues. The CDR3 DNA sequence: TGTGCCAGCCTTCAGGGGAGACGCTATGGCTACACCTTC. Translated: CASLQGRRYGYTF.

CDR3: CASSLVFRSNEKLFF. DNA for the CDR3: TGCGCCAGCAGCTTGGTTTTCAGAAGTAATGAAAAACTGTTTTTT. The chain links TRBV5-1 to TRBJ1-4; D gene uncertain. From germline, CDR1 is SGHRS and CDR2 YFSETQ. Trimming shortened V by 0 bases and J by 4 bases, and 10 bases separated the two germline ends. The CDR3 is 15 amino acids.

Written as DNA, the CDR3 is TGTGCCACCAGCAGAGATGGTAGGGCAGGGCTGACCTACGAGCAGTACTTC. Its protein is CATSRDGRAGLTYEQYF. The chain uses TRBV15 and TRBJ2-7; the D gene is possibly TRBD1 (5 bases). The ends were cut back, 0 bases at V and 2 bases at J, with 17 bases in the middle. The CDR3 is 17 residues long. Germline CDR1 LNHNV, CDR2 YYDKDF (reference sequence).

V usage is TRBV6-4 and J usage is TRBJ2-7; 8 bases map to TRBD1. The germline V gene encodes CDR1 MRHNA and CDR2 SNTAGT. The length of the CDR3 is 17 residues. V shed 3 bases and J 7 bases; nucleotides not matched to a gene: 17. In DNA form, the CDR3 reads TGTGCCAGCAGTGAATCGGTCGTCGGCAGGGGGCCGGAAGAGCAGTACGTC. Protein: CASSESVVGRGPEEQYV.

This clonotype was counted between two and nine times. This chain joins TRBV24-1 and TRBJ2-1, with 9 bases lining up with TRBD1. Germline-derived CDR1 and CDR2 are KGHDR and SFDVKD. CDR3 length: 14 amino acids. With V trimmed by 7 bases and J by 8 bases, 8 bases remained unmatched. CDR3 in DNA: TGTGCCACCAGCCGGACAGGGGTAATGTATGAGCAGTTCTTC. It specifies CATSRTGVMYEQFF.

The V gene is TRBV20-1, the J gene TRBJ2-5, with 8 bases lining up with TRBD1. The CDR3 extends over 15 amino acids. CDR1 and CDR2 (germline): DFQATT, SNEGSKA (reference sequence). V was clipped by 1 base and J by 7 bases; unmatched bases: 11. The CDR3 nucleotides are TGCAGTGCTAGAGTCCCCGGACAGGGTTATTGGACCCAGTACTTC. It encodes CSARVPGQGYWTQYF.

At least ten counts were recorded for this clonotype. The rearrangement joins TRBV12-3 or TRBV12-4 to TRBJ2-3, with D maybe TRBD2 (6 bases). The CDR3 is 15 residues long. V was cut by 1 base and J by 5 bases, with 13 bases left in between. CDR3 sequence (DNA): TGTGCCAGCAGTTTAGTGGGTGAAGCGGGAGATACGCAGTATTTT. It specifies CASSLVGEAGDTQYF.

This clonotype was recorded a few times. V is TRBV6-2 or TRBV6-3 and J is TRBJ2-2; weak D call: TRBD2 (6 bases). This CDR3 has 17 residues. Germline lookup yields CDR1 MNHEY and CDR2 SVGEGT. Trimming cost V 4 bases and J 5 bases, with 20 bases left between them. The CDR3 reads CASSSPNGGMVTGELFF. The CDR3 DNA reads TGTGCCAGCAGTTCCCCTAACGGGGGAATGGTGACCGGGGAGCTGTTTTTT.

This chain links TRBV7-9 with TRBJ2-7; 9 bases are a match to TRBD1. Per the germline V gene, CDR1 is SEHNR and CDR2 is FQNEAQ (reference sequence). This CDR3 spans 14 amino acids. J gave up 7 bases and V 7 bases, and 11 bases lay outside the gene matches. CDR3 DNA sequence: TGTGCCAGCAATCCGGGACAGGGCATACGGGAGCAGTACTTC. This encodes CASNPGQGIREQYF.